What follows is one T cell receptor (beta chain) and its context. Its matching antigen is unknown. These data come from a study of T cell responses to AZD1222 COVID-19 vaccine. Findings of the study overall: Donors were mostly white British, more females; clonal diversity possibly underestimated.

This CDR3 region has 12 residues. Germline CDR1 is SEHNR and CDR2 is FQNEAQ (reference sequence). V lost 5 bases to trimming and J lost 5 bases, with 7 bases between them. The data were produced by immunoSEQ multiplex PCR, yet TCRdb's version contains in-frame clones alone and is incomplete. The table includes around 110,000 clones, 85% to 95% detected once. This sample comprised peripheral blood, obtained 28 days after the second AZD1222 dose. The chain has TRBV7-9 and TRBJ2-1; no definite D call. This sequence originates from an adult who received the AZD1222 COVID-19 vaccine. CDR3 protein: CASSPSHNEQFF. The CDR3 nucleotides are TGTGCCAGCAGCCCATCCCACAATGAGCAGTTCTTC. Full variable domain (missing parts from reference TRBV7-9 and TRBJ2-1): DTGVSQNPRHKITKRGQNVTFRCDPISEHNRLYWYRQTLGQGPEFLTYFQNEAQLEKSRLLSDRFSAERPKGSFSTLEIQRTEQGDSAMYLCASSPSHNEQFFGPGTRLTVL.